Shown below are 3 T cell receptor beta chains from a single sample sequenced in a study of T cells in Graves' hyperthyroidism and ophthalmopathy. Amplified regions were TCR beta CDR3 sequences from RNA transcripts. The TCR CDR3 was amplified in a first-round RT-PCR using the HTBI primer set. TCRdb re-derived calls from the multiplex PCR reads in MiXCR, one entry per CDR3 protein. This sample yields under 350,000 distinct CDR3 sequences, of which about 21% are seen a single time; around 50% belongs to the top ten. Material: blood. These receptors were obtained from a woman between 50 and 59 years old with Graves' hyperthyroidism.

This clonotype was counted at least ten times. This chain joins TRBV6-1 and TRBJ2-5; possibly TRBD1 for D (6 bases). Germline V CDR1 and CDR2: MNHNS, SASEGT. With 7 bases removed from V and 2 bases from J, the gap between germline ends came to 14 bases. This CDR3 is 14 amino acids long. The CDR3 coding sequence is TGTGCCAGCAATCGCGACAGGCAGCAAGAGACCCAGTACTTC. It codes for CASNRDRQQETQYF.

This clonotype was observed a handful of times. The CDR3 region has the DNA TGTGCCAGCAGCTCCACCCGTCGCGGGGGACTAGCGGGAGGCCGAAGCACAGATACGCAGTATTTT. It codes for CASSSTRRGGLAGGRSTDTQYF. This chain links TRBV7-3 with TRBJ2-3; 15 bases line up with TRBD2. CDR3 length: 22 residues. Germline CDR1 SGHTA, CDR2 FQGTGA. The trim removed 4 bases at V and 0 bases at J, leaving 17 bases unmatched.

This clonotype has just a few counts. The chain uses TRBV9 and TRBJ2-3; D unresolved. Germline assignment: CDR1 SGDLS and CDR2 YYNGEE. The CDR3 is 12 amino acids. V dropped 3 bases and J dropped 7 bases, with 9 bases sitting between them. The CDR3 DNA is TGTGCCAGCAGCGGGGGTAAGAATACGCAGTATTTT. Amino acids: CASSGGKNTQYF.